This T cell receptor (beta chain) stems from a study of T cells expressing NK-cell markers (dated by TCRdb to about 2020). Regarding the research as a whole: TCR beta-chain repertoires were profiled in sorted CD3+CD56+NKG2C+, CD3+CD56+NKG2C- and CD3+CD56-NKG2C+ T-cell subsets from about 8 donors. Of the eight sequenced donors, seven were found to be HCMV-seropositive and one was found to be HCMV-seronegative. Sequencing of the libraries produced 2 x 150 bp reads on Illumina HiSeq 2000/2500, MiSeq or NextSeq. All eight donors whose samples were sequenced were randomly selected healthy volunteers, three of them men and five women. What the study reported, not specific to this receptor: In several donors, the dominant CD3+CD56+NKG2C+ clonotypes were found to rank among the top 10 CD8+ clonotypes and to make up about 1.0-8% of CD8+ T cells. It remained unclear whether the expanded NKG2C-expressing T cell clones were specific for HCMV antigens. Those dominant clonotypes were again the most abundant among CD3+CD56-NKG2C+ cells in several donors, at about 28.3-60.1%.

HCMV-specific IgG was detected in serum with a commercial ELISA kit to determine HCMV serostatus. Peripheral blood mononuclear cells were isolated from blood by Ficoll density gradient centrifugation. The sequencing machine was an Illumina HiSeq 2000. TCR beta cDNA libraries were made by 5'RACE template switching that added a universal primer site and unique molecular identifiers. cDNA synthesis was primed from the TCR beta constant segment, followed by two successive PCR amplification steps. The authors' pipeline ran thus. Reads were demultiplexed and grouped by UMI with MIGEC, and clonotypes were assembled and quantified with MiTCR. To exclude erroneous sequences, any TCR cDNA sequence not supported by at least two reads was discarded. The tcR package was used for downstream repertoire analysis, and clonotypes were matched across fractions by CDR3 nucleotide sequence plus V segment. VDJmatch was used to annotate antigen specificity against VDJdb, with one amino acid substitution allowed in CDR3. One entry per CDR3 protein sequence results from the TCRdb reprocessing of the reads, with DNA left out. TCRdb, not the authors, supplied the V and J calls. This sample's table lists 250,000 to 300,000 distinct CDR3 sequences. The top ten hold around 0.37% of the sample.

Remarks on this clonotype: Its antigen is currently not known.

The CDR3 runs 14 amino acids, cysteine and phenylalanine included. Only the protein sequence is given. Based on the germline V gene (reference sequence), the CDR1 and CDR2 sequences are GTSNPN and SVGIG. The clonotype comes from a man between 18 and 35 years old in good health. Donor details come from another sample of the same person, matched by shared clones. The sample was blood T cells: a sorted CD56 or NKG2C T cell subset, CD4+ or CD8+ T cells, or bulk PBMC T cells (not recorded which). The rearrangement joined TRBV30 to TRBJ1-1; TCRdb's D call, TRBD1, is unchecked because there is no DNA. The CDR3 reads as follows: CAWSAGTGIAEAFF.